This T cell receptor beta chain was recorded in a study of blood T cell repertoires in COVID-19. Study at large: Acute and convalescent COVID-19 samples came from the United States, Italy and Spain. In each case, the material was cDNA or gDNA derived from T cells, B-cell-depleted T cells, or PBMCs.

This CDR3 region has 17 residues. Germline values: CDR1 SGHRS, CDR2 YFSETQ. The junction had 9 bases not matched to a gene; V was cut back by 1 base and J by 7 bases. Repertoires were generated with immunoSEQ multiplex PCR, while TCRdb's copy carries only in-frame clones and drops some. The profile covers around 200,000 clones, with 84% appearing a single time and 4% to 5.5% taken by the ten largest. This clonotype was sampled from a man between 45 and 60 years old with active or convalescent COVID-19. V usage is TRBV5-1 and J usage is TRBJ2-1, with 12 bases lining up with TRBD1. Sequencing was carried out using peripheral blood. The CDR3 nucleotides are TGCGCCAGCAGCTTGTATAGCGGGACAGGGGGCTTTAATGAGCAGTTCTTC. Amino acid sequence: CASSLYSGTGGFNEQFF.